Each of the 22 T cell receptor beta chains below was sequenced from the same sample in a study of blood T cell repertoires in COVID-19. Profiling relied on immunoSEQ multiplex PCR, and the TCRdb table lists in-frame clones only, not all of them. The repertoire holds some 76,000 clones, about 89% seen once, with less than 0.65% in the top ten. Input material: peripheral blood. These receptors originate from a man in his 60s with acute or convalescent COVID-19.

This clone was detected only a few times. This chain connects TRBV14 to TRBJ1-3; D is ambiguous. The germline gives CDR1 SGHDN, CDR2 FVKESK. This CDR3 is 15 amino acids long. Trimming pared 0 bases from V and 3 bases from J, leaving 9 bases between. The CDR3 spells CASSQDPQIGNTIYF. CDR3 DNA sequence: TGTGCCAGCAGCCAAGATCCGCAGATTGGAAACACCATATATTTT.

The rearrangement uses TRBV21-1 and TRBJ2-7; whether TRBD2, the table's D call, matches the DNA was not checked. TRBV21-1 is a pseudogene segment. The CDR3 sequence is 13 residues long. The CDR3 protein is CASITGTTDEQYF. The CDR3, as DNA: TGTGCCAGCATTACCGGGACTACCGACGAGCAGTACTTC.

This CDR3 reads CASSLPVAGETQYF. CDR3 nucleotides: TGTGCCAGCAGCTTACCGGTGGCCGGGGAGACCCAGTACTTC. The V gene is TRBV5-6, the J gene TRBJ2-5; D remains ambiguous. V was cut by 2 bases and J by 5 bases, with 13 bases left in between. This CDR3 has 14 residues. Germline-derived CDR1 and CDR2 are SGHDT and YYEEEE.

The chain combines TRBV6-5 with TRBJ2-7, with 8 nucleotides matching TRBD2. The CDR3 contains 15 residues. CDR1 and CDR2 from the germline V gene are MNHEY and SVGAGI. With 6 bases clipped from V and 0 bases from J, the junction kept 7 bases outside the gene matches. Written as DNA, the CDR3 is TGTGCCAGCAGACGGACTAGCTTGCCCTCCTACGAGCAGTACTTC. The encoded protein is CASRRTSLPSYEQYF.

V and J are TRBV2 and TRBJ1-1; no firm D call. CDR3 length: 13 residues. CDR1 and CDR2 from the germline V gene are SNHLY and FYNNEI. Trimming pared 5 bases from V and 7 bases from J, leaving 14 bases between. CDR3 residues: CASSIDRYSEAFF. The CDR3, as DNA: TGTGCCAGCAGTATAGATCGGTACAGTGAAGCTTTCTTT.

The chain's CDR3 is CASSSGLLDVSEQFF. As DNA, the CDR3 is TGTGCCAGCTCCTCGGGACTACTGGATGTAAGTGAGCAGTTCTTC. This chain joins TRBV18 and TRBJ2-1; 7 bases line up with TRBD2. V gave up 6 bases and J gave up 9 bases; unmatched junction bases: 14. Germline V gene lookup returns CDR1 KGHSH and CDR2 LQKENI. This CDR3 contains 15 residues.

The V and J genes are TRBV5-1 and TRBJ2-3, with TRBD1 as a possible D gene (5 bases). This CDR3 comprises 14 residues. CDR1 is SGHRS and CDR2 is YFSETQ in the germline V gene. Trimming stripped 2 bases from V and 5 bases from J, with 12 bases between. CDR3: CASSFGGAGDTQYF. The CDR3 bases are TGCGCCAGCAGCTTCGGTGGGGCCGGAGATACGCAGTATTTT.

The gene calls are TRBV11-2 and TRBJ2-2, with D possibly TRBD1 on 5 matching bases. The CDR3 has 14 amino acids. With 2 bases removed from V and 4 bases from J, the gap between germline ends came to 8 bases. Germline V gives CDR1 SGHAT, CDR2 FQNNGV. CDR3 nucleotide sequence: TGTGCCAGCAGCTTATCAGGGTCCACCGGGGAGCTGTTTTTT. Translating it yields CASSLSGSTGELFF.

This chain uses TRBV12-3 or TRBV12-4 with TRBJ2-5; no clear D. Trimming left V 1 base short and J 1 base short, with 4 bases between. The CDR3 is 13 residues long. CDR3 sequence reads: CASSLDRQETQYF. CDR3 nucleotide sequence: TGTGCCAGCAGTTTAGATCGCCAAGAGACCCAGTACTTC.

The chain couples TRBV7-3 to TRBJ2-1; TRBD1 agrees at 8 bases. Germline trimming cut 2 bases from V and 7 bases from J; bases unmatched to any gene: 7. This CDR3 comprises 15 residues. Per germline, CDR1 SGHTA and CDR2 FQGTGA. The CDR3 loop is CASSLRQGALNEQFF. CDR3 bases: TGTGCCAGCAGCTTACGGCAGGGGGCCCTGAATGAGCAGTTCTTC.

The CDR3 bases are TGCGCCAGCAGTGGCGTTAGCAATCAGCCCCAGCATTTT. It yields the protein CASSGVSNQPQHF. The V and J genes are TRBV10-2 and TRBJ1-5; no clear D gene. The CDR3 has 13 amino acids. The germline V gene encodes CDR1 WSHSY and CDR2 SAAADI. V was shortened by 4 bases and J by 0 bases, with 4 bases between the two germline ends.

The genes are TRBV6-5 and TRBJ1-1; no definite D call. Trimming pared 2 bases from V and 1 base from J, leaving 11 bases between. CDR1 is MNHEY and CDR2 is SVGAGI in the germline V gene. This CDR3 is built from 15 residues. DNA for the CDR3: TGTGCCAGCAGTTACGACAACCGAAAGAACACTGAAGCTTTCTTT. Its protein product is CASSYDNRKNTEAFF.

The table lists this clone with a few counts. The J gene is TRBJ1-3, the V gene TRBV30; 7 bases line up with TRBD1. Germline trimming cut 0 bases from V and 2 bases from J; bases unmatched to any gene: 4. CDR1 is GTSNPN and CDR2 is SVGIG in the germline V gene (reference sequence). The CDR3 is made up of 15 amino acids. The CDR3 is CAWSVLTGPGNTIYF. The CDR3 DNA is TGTGCCTGGAGTGTCCTGACAGGGCCTGGAAACACCATATATTTT.

The genes are TRBV28 and TRBJ2-5; TRBD1 matches 9 bases. CDR1 and CDR2 (germline): MDHEN, SYDVKM. The V gene end was trimmed by 4 bases and the J gene end by 2 bases; junction bases not matched to a gene: 5. CDR3 length: 15 residues. CDR3: CASSSSGTGQETQYF. CDR3 in DNA: TGTGCCAGCAGTTCCTCCGGGACAGGGCAAGAGACCCAGTACTTC.

The CDR3 is CAIRLTSGGSSYEQYF. CDR3 DNA sequence: TGTGCCATCAGGTTGACTAGCGGGGGAAGCTCCTACGAGCAGTACTTC. The chain links TRBV10-3 to TRBJ2-7; 12 bases are shared with TRBD2. V lost 6 bases, J lost 0 bases, and 6 bases stayed unmatched. This CDR3 has 16 amino acids. Germline V lookup: CDR1 ENHRY, CDR2 SYGVKD.

The chain recombines TRBV5-1 with TRBJ2-5, with D perhaps matching TRBD1 (5 bases). Trimming took off 0 bases at V and 2 bases at J, with 5 bases between the two ends. There are 13 residues in the CDR3. The germline gives CDR1 SGHRS, CDR2 YFSETQ. CDR3 region: CASSLGQQETQYF. CDR3 nucleotides: TGCGCCAGCAGCTTGGGACAGCAAGAGACCCAGTACTTC.

The rearrangement uses TRBV19 and TRBJ2-7; the D gene is possibly TRBD2 (6 bases). V was shortened by 2 bases and J by 3 bases, with 8 bases between the two germline ends. Germline V gives CDR1 LNHDA, CDR2 SQIVND (reference sequence). CDR3 size: 13 residues. Written as DNA, the CDR3 is TGTGCCAGTAGTATACCGGGGGACTACGAGCAGTACTTC. This codes for CASSIPGDYEQYF. The variable domain in full, with the rest retrieved from reference TRBV19 and TRBJ2-7, is DGGITQSPKYLFRKEGQNVTLSCEQNLNHDAMYWYRQDPGQGLRLIYYSQIVNDFQKGDIAEGYSVSREKKESFPLTVTSAQKNPTAFYLCASSIPGDYEQYFGPGTRLTVT.

V and J are TRBV6-5 and TRBJ2-5; D perhaps matches TRBD2 (5 bases). Trimming stripped 6 bases from V and 5 bases from J, with 16 bases between. There are 14 residues in the CDR3. CDR1 and CDR2 from the germline V gene are MNHEY and SVGAGI. The CDR3 sequence is CASRPTLTGETQYF. The CDR3 DNA reads as TGTGCCAGCAGACCGACTCTTACGGGGGAGACCCAGTACTTC.

V usage is TRBV5-1 and J usage is TRBJ2-2; D may be TRBD2 (5 bases). From germline, CDR1 is SGHRS and CDR2 YFSETQ. The CDR3 consists of 15 residues. V dropped 0 bases and J dropped 1 base, with 7 bases sitting between them. CDR3 nucleotide sequence: TGCGCCAGCAGCTTGGCCCGGGGGAACACCGGGGAGCTGTTTTTT. It yields the protein CASSLARGNTGELFF. The complete variable domain, with remaining parts taken from reference TRBV5-1 and TRBJ2-2, reads KAGVTQTPRYLIKTRGQQVTLSCSPISGHRSVSWYQQTPGQGLQFLFEYFSETQRNKGNFPGRFSGRQFSNSRSEMNVSTLELGDSALYLCASSLARGNTGELFFGEGSRLTVL.

This chain links TRBV5-1 with TRBJ1-3, with 8 bases that match TRBD1. Per germline, CDR1 SGHRS and CDR2 YFSETQ. This CDR3 comprises 14 residues. V lost 0 bases and J lost 7; bases outside the gene matches: 3. CDR3 nucleotides: TGCGCCAGCAGCTTGGCAGGGGGCCTTAACACCATATATTTT. Its translation is CASSLAGGLNTIYF.

The chain recombines TRBV24-1 with TRBJ2-5; maybe TRBD1 (5 bases). The CDR3 runs to 15 residues. Germline V gives CDR1 KGHDR, CDR2 SFDVKD. V lost 2 bases and J lost 3, with 12 bases in between. The CDR3: CATSDSGQGKETQYF. In DNA form, the CDR3 reads TGTGCCACCAGTGATTCCGGCCAGGGTAAAGAGACCCAGTACTTC.

Only a few counts were recorded for this clone. In DNA form, the CDR3 reads TGCGCCAGCAGCTTGGGGACAGGTTCTGGAAACACCATATATTTT. Amino acids: CASSLGTGSGNTIYF. The V gene is TRBV5-1, the J gene TRBJ1-3; 7 nucleotides align to TRBD1. CDR3 size: 15 residues. Trimming cost V 0 bases and J 1 base; bases outside gene matches: 1. Per the germline V gene, CDR1 is SGHRS and CDR2 is YFSETQ.